This TCR beta chain was found in a study of beta chain features in type 1 diabetes. The CDR3 covers 13 residues. Germline V gene data show CDR1 as KGHSH and CDR2 as LQKENI. Trimming stripped 0 bases from V and 5 bases from J, with 7 bases between. This clone was seen only a few times. Of the isolated RNA, all was reverse transcribed, and so the sequenced material was expressed TCRB transcripts. About 3.57 million reads per sample on average were obtained from naive, central memory and regulatory T cell samples. TCRdb's table, derived via immunoSEQ multiplex PCR, lists solely in-frame clones and lacks some. The sample contains under 900,000 clones, about a sixth of which appear only once.

The chain employs TRBV18 and TRBJ1-2; no firm D call. This receptor was taken from a woman under 30 in good health. Material for sequencing was naive CD4+ T cells from blood. The chain's CDR3 is CASSPPGRYGYTF. CDR3 DNA sequence: TGTGCCAGCTCACCACCAGGGAGGTATGGCTACACCTTC.